One and the same sample provided the 5 T cell receptor beta chains below, sequenced in a study of blood T cell repertoires in COVID-19. Using immunoSEQ multiplex PCR, the repertoire was profiled, and TCRdb retains in-frame clones only, with some absent. The table shows 250,000 or so clones, with more than 80% occurring only once. Sequencing was carried out using PBMCs or T cells enriched from blood (not recorded which). All receptors derive from a woman aged 25 to 39 with acute COVID-19.

The chain recombines TRBV19 with TRBJ1-2, with 7 nucleotides matching TRBD1. Trimming removed 4 bases from V and 5 bases from J; junction bases left unmatched: 13. The CDR3 consists of 16 residues. Germline V gene sequence: CDR1 LNHDA, CDR2 SQIVND (reference sequence). Here the CDR3 DNA reads TGTGCCAGTAGTACCGGACAGGATCCGAGACCTTATGGCTACACCTTC. It encodes CASSTGQDPRPYGYTF.

This clone was observed a few times. This chain uses TRBV6-5 with TRBJ1-1; D is undetermined. The CDR3 spans 11 residues. The V end was cut by 8 bases, the J end by 6 bases, with 10 bases between. Germline loops: CDR1 MNHEY, CDR2 SVGAGI. CDR3 amino acids: CASRRQAEAFF. CDR3 DNA: TGTGCCAGCCGACGGCAGGCTGAAGCTTTCTTT.

The chain links TRBV5-1 to TRBJ2-5; the match to TRBD2 covers 8 bases. J gave up 0 bases and V 3 bases, and 1 base lay outside the gene matches. CDR3 size: 14 residues. Looked up from germline, CDR1 is SGHRS and CDR2 is YFSETQ. The CDR3 DNA reads as TGCGCCAGCAGCTCGACTAGCGACCAAGAGACCCAGTACTTC. Amino acids: CASSSTSDQETQYF.

The chain uses TRBV19 and TRBJ1-2; possibly TRBD1 for D (5 bases). CDR1 LNHDA and CDR2 SQIVND come from the germline V gene (reference sequence). V was cut by 2 bases and J by 6 bases, with 16 bases left in between. The CDR3 has 15 residues. For the CDR3, the DNA is TGTGCCAGTAGTATAAAGGGCGCCCCAGGGAATGGCTACACCTTC. Translating it yields CASSIKGAPGNGYTF.

The chain recombines TRBV7-6 with TRBJ2-7, with a tentative D call TRBD2 (5 bases). V was pared by 4 bases and J by 3 bases, with 22 bases between. CDR1 and CDR2 (germline): SGHVS, FNYEAQ. This CDR3 has 17 amino acids. CDR3: CASSSSLAGDVGYEQYF. Written as DNA, the CDR3 is TGTGCCAGCAGCTCCTCGCTGGCCGGGGATGTGGGCTACGAGCAGTACTTC.